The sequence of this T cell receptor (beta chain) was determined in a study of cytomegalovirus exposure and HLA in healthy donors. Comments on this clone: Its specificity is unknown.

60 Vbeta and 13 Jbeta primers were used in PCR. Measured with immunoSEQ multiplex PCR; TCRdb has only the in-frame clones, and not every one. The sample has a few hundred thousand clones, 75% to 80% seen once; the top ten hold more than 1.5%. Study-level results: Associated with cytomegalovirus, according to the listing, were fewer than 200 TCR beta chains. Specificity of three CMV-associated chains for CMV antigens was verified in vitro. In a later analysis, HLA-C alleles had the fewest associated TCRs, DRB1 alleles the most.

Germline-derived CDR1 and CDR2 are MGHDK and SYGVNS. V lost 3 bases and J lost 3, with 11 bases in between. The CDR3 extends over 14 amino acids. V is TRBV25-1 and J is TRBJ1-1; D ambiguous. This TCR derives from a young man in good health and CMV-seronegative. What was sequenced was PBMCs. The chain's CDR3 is CASSDVSGDTEAFF. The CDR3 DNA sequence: TGTGCCAGCAGTGATGTGTCCGGGGACACTGAAGCTTTCTTT. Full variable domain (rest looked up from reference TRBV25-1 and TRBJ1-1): EADIYQTPRYLVIGTGKKITLECSQTMGHDKMYWYQQDPGMELHLIHYSYGVNSTEKGDLSSESTVSRIRTEHFPLTLESARPSHTSQYLCASSDVSGDTEAFFGQGTRLTVV.